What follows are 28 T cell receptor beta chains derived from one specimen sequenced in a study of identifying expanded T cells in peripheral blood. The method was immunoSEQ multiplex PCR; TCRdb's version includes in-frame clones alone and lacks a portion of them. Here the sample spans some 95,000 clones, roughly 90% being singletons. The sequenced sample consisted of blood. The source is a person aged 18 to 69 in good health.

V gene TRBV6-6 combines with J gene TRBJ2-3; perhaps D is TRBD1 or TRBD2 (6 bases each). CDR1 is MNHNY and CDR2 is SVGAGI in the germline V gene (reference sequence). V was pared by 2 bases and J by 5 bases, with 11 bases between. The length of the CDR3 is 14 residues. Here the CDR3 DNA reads TGTGCCAGCAGTTACAACAAGGGGGGAGATACGCAGTATTTT. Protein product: CASSYNKGGDTQYF.

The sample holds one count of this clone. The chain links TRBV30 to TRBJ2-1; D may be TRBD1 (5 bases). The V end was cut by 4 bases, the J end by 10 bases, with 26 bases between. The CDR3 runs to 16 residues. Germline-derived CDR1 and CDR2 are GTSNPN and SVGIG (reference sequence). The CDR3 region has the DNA TGTGCCTGGATCCCCTCGCCGGGCCCCTTCAAGGGGGAGCAGTTCTTC. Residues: CAWIPSPGPFKGEQFF.

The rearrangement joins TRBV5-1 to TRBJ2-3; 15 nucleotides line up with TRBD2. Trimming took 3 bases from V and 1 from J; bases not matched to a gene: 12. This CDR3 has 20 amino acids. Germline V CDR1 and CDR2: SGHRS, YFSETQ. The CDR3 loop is CASSSPPGLAGGVGTDTQYF. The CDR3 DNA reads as TGCGCCAGCAGCTCCCCGCCTGGACTAGCGGGGGGGGTGGGCACAGATACGCAGTATTTT. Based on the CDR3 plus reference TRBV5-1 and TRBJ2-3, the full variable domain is KAGVTQTPRYLIKTRGQQVTLSCSPISGHRSVSWYQQTPGQGLQFLFEYFSETQRNKGNFPGRFSGRQFSNSRSEMNVSTLELGDSALYLCASSSPPGLAGGVGTDTQYFGPGTRLTVL.

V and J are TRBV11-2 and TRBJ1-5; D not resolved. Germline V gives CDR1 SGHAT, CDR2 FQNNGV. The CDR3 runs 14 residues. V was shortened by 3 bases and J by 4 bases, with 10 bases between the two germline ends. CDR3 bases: TGTGCCAGCAGCTTGGACCTAAATAATCAGCCCCAGCATTTT. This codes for CASSLDLNNQPQHF.

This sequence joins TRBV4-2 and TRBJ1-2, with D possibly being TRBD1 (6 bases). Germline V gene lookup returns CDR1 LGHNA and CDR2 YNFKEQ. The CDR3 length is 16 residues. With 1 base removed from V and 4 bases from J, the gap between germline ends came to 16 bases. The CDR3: CASSQAESQGFYGYTF. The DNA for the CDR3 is TGTGCCAGCAGCCAAGCGGAATCACAGGGTTTCTATGGCTACACCTTC.

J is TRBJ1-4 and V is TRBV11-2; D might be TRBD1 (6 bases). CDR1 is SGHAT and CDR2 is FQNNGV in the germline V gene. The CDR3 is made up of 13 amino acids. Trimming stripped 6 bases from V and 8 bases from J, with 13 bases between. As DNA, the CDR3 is TGTGCCAGCAGTACAGGGCTAGGAGAAAAACTGTTTTTT. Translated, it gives CASSTGLGEKLFF.

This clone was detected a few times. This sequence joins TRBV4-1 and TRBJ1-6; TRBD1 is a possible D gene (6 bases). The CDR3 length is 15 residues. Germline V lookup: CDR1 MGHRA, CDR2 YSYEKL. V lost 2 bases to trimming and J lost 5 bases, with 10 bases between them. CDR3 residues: CASSQIRGNNSPLHF. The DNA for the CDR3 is TGCGCCAGCAGCCAAATCAGGGGAAATAATTCACCCCTCCACTTT.

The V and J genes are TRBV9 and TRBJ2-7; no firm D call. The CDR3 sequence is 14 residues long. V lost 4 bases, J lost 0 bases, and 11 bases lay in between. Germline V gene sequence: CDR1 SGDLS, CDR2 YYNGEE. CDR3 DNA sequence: TGTGCCAGCAGCCCGCAATGGAGCTCCTACGAGCAGTACTTC. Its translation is CASSPQWSSYEQYF.

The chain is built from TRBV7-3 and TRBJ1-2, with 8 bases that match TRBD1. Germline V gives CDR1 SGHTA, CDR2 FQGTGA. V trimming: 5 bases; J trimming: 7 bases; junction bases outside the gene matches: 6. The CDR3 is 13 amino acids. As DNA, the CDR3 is TGTGCCAGCAGCCAAGGGACAGGCTCTGGCTACACCTTC. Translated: CASSQGTGSGYTF. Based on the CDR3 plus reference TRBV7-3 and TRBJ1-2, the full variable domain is GAGVSQTPSNKVTEKGKYVELRCDPISGHTALYWYRQSLGQGPEFLIYFQGTGAADDSGLPNDRFFAVRPEGSVSTLKIQRTERGDSAVYLCASSQGTGSGYTFGSGTRLTVV.

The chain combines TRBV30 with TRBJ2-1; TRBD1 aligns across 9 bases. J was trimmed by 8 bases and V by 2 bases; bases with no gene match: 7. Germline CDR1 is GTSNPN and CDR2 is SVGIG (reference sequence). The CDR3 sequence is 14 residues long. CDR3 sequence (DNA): TGTGCCTGGAGTCCCGGGACAGGGTCATATGAGCAGTTCTTC. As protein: CAWSPGTGSYEQFF.

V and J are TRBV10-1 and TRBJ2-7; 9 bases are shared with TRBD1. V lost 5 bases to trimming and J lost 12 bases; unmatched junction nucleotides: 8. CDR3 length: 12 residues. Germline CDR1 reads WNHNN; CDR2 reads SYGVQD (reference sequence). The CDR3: CASSSQTGGPYF. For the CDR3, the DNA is TGCGCCAGCAGTTCCCAGACAGGGGGTCCGTACTTC.

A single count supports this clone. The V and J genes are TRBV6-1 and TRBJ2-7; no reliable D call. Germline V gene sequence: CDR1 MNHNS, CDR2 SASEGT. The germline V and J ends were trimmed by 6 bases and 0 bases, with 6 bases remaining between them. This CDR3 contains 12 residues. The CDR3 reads CASRDVSYEQYF. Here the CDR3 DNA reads TGTGCCAGCAGGGACGTCTCCTACGAGCAGTACTTC.

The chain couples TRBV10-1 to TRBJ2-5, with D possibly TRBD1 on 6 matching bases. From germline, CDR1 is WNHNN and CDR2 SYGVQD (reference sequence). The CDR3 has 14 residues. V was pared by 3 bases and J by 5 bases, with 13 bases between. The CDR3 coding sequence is TGCGCCAGCAGTGACGTACAGGGTCGGGAGACCCAGTACTTC. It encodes CASSDVQGRETQYF.

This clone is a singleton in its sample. The CDR3 region has the DNA TGTGCCAGCAGCATCACCGGGGAGCTGTTTTTT. Translated: CASSITGELFF. This rearrangement joins TRBV7-9 to TRBJ2-2; D is undetermined. Germline V gene lookup returns CDR1 SEHNR and CDR2 FQNEAQ (reference sequence). The CDR3 loop spans 11 amino acids. V dropped 5 bases and J dropped 4 bases, with 2 bases sitting between them.

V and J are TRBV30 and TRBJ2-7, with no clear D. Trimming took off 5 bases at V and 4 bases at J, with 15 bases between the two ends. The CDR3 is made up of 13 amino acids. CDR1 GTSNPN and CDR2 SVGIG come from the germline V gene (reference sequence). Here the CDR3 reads CAWALRGRYEQYF. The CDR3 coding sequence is TGTGCCTGGGCCCTGAGAGGACGATACGAGCAGTACTTC.

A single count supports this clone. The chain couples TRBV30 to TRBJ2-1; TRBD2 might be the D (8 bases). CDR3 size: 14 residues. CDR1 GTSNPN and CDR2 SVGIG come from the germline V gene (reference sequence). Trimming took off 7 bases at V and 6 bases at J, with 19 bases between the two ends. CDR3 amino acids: CALEEGAGGNEQFF. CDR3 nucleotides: TGTGCCTTGGAGGAGGGGGCGGGAGGCAATGAGCAGTTCTTC.

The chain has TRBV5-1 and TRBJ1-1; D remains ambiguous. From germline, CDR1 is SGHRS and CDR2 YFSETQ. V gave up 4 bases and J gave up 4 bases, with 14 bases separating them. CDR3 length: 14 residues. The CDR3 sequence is CASSRAQRATEAFF. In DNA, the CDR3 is TGCGCCAGCAGCCGGGCACAGCGTGCCACTGAAGCTTTCTTT.

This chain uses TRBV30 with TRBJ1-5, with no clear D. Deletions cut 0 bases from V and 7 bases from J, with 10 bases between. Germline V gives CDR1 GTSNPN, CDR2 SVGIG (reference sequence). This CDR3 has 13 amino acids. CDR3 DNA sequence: TGTGCCTGGAGTGTACGTGGAGGGCAGCCCCAGCATTTT. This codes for CAWSVRGGQPQHF.

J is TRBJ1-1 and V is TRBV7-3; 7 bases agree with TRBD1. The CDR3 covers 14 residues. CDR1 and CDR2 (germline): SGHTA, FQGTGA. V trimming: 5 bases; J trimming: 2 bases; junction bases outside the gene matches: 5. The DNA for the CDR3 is TGTGCCAGCAGCACGGGACAGATTAACACTGAAGCTTTCTTT. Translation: CASSTGQINTEAFF.

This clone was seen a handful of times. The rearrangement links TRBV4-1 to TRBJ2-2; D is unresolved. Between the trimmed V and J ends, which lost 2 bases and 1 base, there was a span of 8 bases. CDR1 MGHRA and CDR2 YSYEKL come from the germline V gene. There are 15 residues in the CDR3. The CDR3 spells CASSQNEQNTGELFF. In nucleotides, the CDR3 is TGCGCCAGCAGCCAAAACGAACAGAACACCGGGGAGCTGTTTTTT.

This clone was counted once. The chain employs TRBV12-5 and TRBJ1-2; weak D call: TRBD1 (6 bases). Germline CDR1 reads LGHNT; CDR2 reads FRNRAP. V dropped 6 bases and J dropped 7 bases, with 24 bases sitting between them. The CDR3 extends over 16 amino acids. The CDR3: CASGNPTGRASGGYTF. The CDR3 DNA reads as TGTGCTAGTGGCAACCCCACAGGGAGGGCATCGGGTGGCTACACCTTC.

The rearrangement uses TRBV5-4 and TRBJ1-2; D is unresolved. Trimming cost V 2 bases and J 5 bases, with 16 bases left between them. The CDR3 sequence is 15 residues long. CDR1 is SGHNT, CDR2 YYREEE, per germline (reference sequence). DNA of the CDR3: TGTGCCAGCAGCTTAGAAATCAACGGACCTTATGGCTACACCTTC. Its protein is CASSLEINGPYGYTF.

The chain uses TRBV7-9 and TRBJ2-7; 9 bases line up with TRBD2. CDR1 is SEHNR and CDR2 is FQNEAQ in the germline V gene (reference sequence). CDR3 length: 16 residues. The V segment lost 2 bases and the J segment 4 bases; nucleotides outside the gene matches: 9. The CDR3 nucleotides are TGTGCCAGCAGCTTACTTCGCGGGGGGGCACAATACGAGCAGTACTTC. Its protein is CASSLLRGGAQYEQYF.

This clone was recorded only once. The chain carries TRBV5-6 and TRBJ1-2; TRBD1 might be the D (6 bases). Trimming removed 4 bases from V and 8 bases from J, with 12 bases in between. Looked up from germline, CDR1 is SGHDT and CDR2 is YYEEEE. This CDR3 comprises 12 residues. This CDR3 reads CASSPRQVGYTF. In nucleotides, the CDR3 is TGTGCCAGCAGCCCGCGACAGGTCGGCTACACCTTC.

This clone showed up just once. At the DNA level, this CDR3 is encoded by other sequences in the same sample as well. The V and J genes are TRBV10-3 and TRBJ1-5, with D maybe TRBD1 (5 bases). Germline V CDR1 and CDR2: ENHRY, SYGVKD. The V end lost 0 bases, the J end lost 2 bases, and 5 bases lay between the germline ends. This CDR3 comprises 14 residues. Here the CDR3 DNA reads TGTGCCATCAGTGAGTCGGGGGGCAATCAGCCCCAGCATTTT. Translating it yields CAISESGGNQPQHF.

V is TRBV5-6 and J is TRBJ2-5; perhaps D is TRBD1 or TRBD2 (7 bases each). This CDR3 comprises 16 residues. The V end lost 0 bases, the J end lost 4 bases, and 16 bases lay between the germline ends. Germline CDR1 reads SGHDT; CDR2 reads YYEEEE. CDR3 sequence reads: CASSLGAGRGGETQYF. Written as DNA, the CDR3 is TGTGCCAGCAGCTTGGGGGCGGGCAGGGGGGGAGAGACCCAGTACTTC.

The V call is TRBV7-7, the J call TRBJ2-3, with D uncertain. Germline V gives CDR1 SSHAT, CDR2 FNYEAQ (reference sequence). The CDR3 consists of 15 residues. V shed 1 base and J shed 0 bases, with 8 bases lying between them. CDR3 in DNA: TGTGCCAGCAGCTTAGGCTTCTCTAGCACAGATACGCAGTATTTT. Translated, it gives CASSLGFSSTDTQYF.

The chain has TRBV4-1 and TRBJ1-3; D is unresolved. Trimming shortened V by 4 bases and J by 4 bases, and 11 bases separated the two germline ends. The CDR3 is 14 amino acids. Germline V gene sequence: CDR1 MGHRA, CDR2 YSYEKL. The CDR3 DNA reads TGCGCCAGCAGCCTGCTCATGGGCGGAAACACCATATATTTT. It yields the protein CASSLLMGGNTIYF.